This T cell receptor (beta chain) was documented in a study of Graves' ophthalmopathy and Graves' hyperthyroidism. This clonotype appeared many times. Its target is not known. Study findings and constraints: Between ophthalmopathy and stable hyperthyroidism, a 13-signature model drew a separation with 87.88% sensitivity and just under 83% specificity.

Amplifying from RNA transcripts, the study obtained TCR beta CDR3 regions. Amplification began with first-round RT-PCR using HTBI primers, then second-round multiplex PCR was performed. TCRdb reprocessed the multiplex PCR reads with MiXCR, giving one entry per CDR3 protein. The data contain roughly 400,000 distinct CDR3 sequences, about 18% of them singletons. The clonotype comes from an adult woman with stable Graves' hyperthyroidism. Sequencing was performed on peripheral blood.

CDR3 region: CASGTYSNQPQHF. CDR3 DNA: TGTGCCAGCGGAACTTATAGCAATCAGCCCCAGCATTTT. This chain links TRBV7-2 with TRBJ1-5, with D uncertain. Trimming left V 8 bases short and J 0 bases short, with 8 bases between. CDR1 SGHTA and CDR2 FQGNSA come from the germline V gene. This CDR3 comprises 13 residues.